This record covers a single T cell receptor beta chain. These data come from a study of blood T cell repertoires in COVID-19. Study as a whole: There were acute and convalescent COVID-19 samples, and they came from the United States, Italy and Spain. The cDNA or gDNA used as material had been derived from T cells, B-cell-depleted T cells, or PBMCs.

The CDR3 has 13 residues. V lost 5 bases, J lost 1 base, and 8 bases lay in between. Per germline, CDR1 LNHNV and CDR2 YYDKDF (reference sequence). The protocol was immunoSEQ multiplex PCR, while the TCRdb copy is restricted to in-frame clones and leaves out a portion. The sample lists about 120,000 clones, 55% to 75% occurring once. The chain carries TRBV15 and TRBJ2-5; maybe TRBD1 (6 bases). The receptor comes from a human donor with acute or convalescent COVID-19. The donor label of this sample is uncertain. Sequenced: peripheral blood. CDR3 region: CATSDRSQETQYF. The CDR3 DNA reads as TGTGCCACCAGCGACAGGAGCCAAGAGACCCAGTACTTC.